This entry lists 8 T cell receptor beta chains sequenced from one sample in a study of blood T cell repertoires in COVID-19. The assay was immunoSEQ multiplex PCR, and TCRdb's table has in-frame clones only and misses some. In the table there are about 300,000 clones, 75% to 90% of which are singletons. Sequenced material: PBMCs or T cells enriched from blood (not recorded which). The origin of the receptors is a middle-aged woman who had recovered from COVID-19.

The V and J genes are TRBV10-1 and TRBJ2-7; 7 positions agree with TRBD1. The ends lost 3 bases at V and 4 bases at J; junction bases unmatched: 9. The CDR3 extends over 15 amino acids. Looked up from germline, CDR1 is WNHNN and CDR2 is SYGVQD (reference sequence). The CDR3 region has the DNA TGCGCCAGCAGTGACCTGACAGGGCAACATTACGAGCAGTACTTC. Protein: CASSDLTGQHYEQYF.

The chain employs TRBV19 and TRBJ2-7, with D perhaps TRBD1 (5 bases). Trimming removed 3 bases at V and 5 bases at J, with 17 bases between. Germline V gives CDR1 LNHDA, CDR2 SQIVND (reference sequence). CDR3 length: 15 residues. The CDR3 DNA reads TGTGCCAGTAGTATTAGAGGCAGGGCGGTCCACGAGCAGTACTTC. Its translation: CASSIRGRAVHEQYF. The whole variable domain, filled in from reference TRBV19 and TRBJ2-7, reads DGGITQSPKYLFRKEGQNVTLSCEQNLNHDAMYWYRQDPGQGLRLIYYSQIVNDFQKGDIAEGYSVSREKKESFPLTVTSAQKNPTAFYLCASSIRGRAVHEQYFGPGTRLTVT.

The chain is built from TRBV2 and TRBJ1-2; 10 nucleotides line up with TRBD1. J gave up 4 bases and V 5 bases, and 4 bases lay outside the gene matches. Germline assignment: CDR1 SNHLY and CDR2 FYNNEI. CDR3 size: 14 residues. The CDR3 nucleotides are TGTGCCAGCAGTAGGGACAGGGGAAGCTATGGCTACACCTTC. Protein: CASSRDRGSYGYTF.

The gene calls are TRBV5-1 and TRBJ2-1; TRBD1 matches at 7 bases. The CDR3 is 15 amino acids. The germline CDR1 and CDR2 sequences are SGHRS and YFSETQ. V lost 1 base, J lost 7 bases, and 8 bases stayed unmatched. The CDR3 DNA reads TGCGCCAGCAGCTTGATAGACAGGGCGGTTAATGAGCAGTTCTTC. Its translation is CASSLIDRAVNEQFF.

J is TRBJ2-5 and V is TRBV7-2, with TRBD1 matching 7 bases. Germline CDR1 and CDR2: SGHTA and FQGNSA. The junction had 9 bases not matched to a gene; V was cut back by 5 bases and J by 6 bases. The CDR3 has 14 residues. The CDR3 DNA follows: TGTGCCAGCAGCCAGCCGGGCAGGGGGAAGACCCAGTACTTC. Translation: CASSQPGRGKTQYF.

The CDR3, as DNA: TGTGCCAGCAGTTACCAGGACAGGGGTGGCTACACCTTC. Translated, it gives CASSYQDRGGYTF. This chain joins TRBV6-6 and TRBJ1-2; TRBD1 aligns across 9 bases. Per the germline V gene, CDR1 is MNHNY and CDR2 is SVGAGI (reference sequence). The CDR3 covers 13 residues. V dropped 2 bases and J dropped 7; count of bases not matched to a gene: 2.

J is TRBJ1-2 and V is TRBV5-5; 10 bases agree with TRBD1. With 4 bases clipped from V and 5 bases from J, the junction kept 8 bases outside the gene matches. CDR3 length equals 15 residues. CDR1 and CDR2 from the germline V gene are SGHKS and YYEKEE (reference sequence). CDR3: CASSLVDRGTYGYTF. In DNA, the CDR3 is TGTGCCAGCAGCCTAGTGGACAGGGGGACGTATGGCTACACCTTC.

In DNA, the CDR3 is TGTGCCAGCAGCAAGCAACAGGGCCAAACGCTCAATCAGCCCCAGCATTTT. Translation gives CASSKQQGQTLNQPQHF. The chain employs TRBV21-1 and TRBJ1-5; the table's D call, TRBD1, has no DNA check behind it. TRBV21-1 is an annotated pseudogene. The CDR3 spans 17 residues.